This entry features one T cell receptor (beta chain) sequence. The antigen is unknown. Possible read error: a much larger clone is one base away. Time point of the sample: newly diagnosed GD, antithyroid drugs for less than 3 months. The TCR library was prepared using RNA isolated from PBMCs. American Thyroid Association guidelines defined how Graves' disease was diagnosed. The CDR3 is made up of 15 amino acids. Germline V lookup: CDR1 SGHRS, CDR2 YFSETQ. V lost 2 bases and J lost 0, with 11 bases in between. The data originate from a study of regulatory T cells in long-lasting Graves disease. Construction of TCR beta libraries relied on iRepertoire HTBI primers and on Arm-PCR targeting CDR3 regions. Each CDR3 protein is one row after TCRdb ran MiXCR on the multiplex PCR reads. In the table there are about 440,000 distinct CDR3 sequences, roughly 15% of which are singletons. General study results and limits: Persistent disease was characterized by preferential usage of TRBV28, TRBJ1-2 and TRBJ2-5.

These data were likewise used in another study, on T cells in Graves' hyperthyroidism and ophthalmopathy. That source reports: HTBI primers drove first-round RT-PCR of the TCR CDR3.

The rearrangement links TRBV5-1 to TRBJ1-2; D is uncertain. Sequenced material: peripheral blood mononuclear cells (PBMCs), taken at new diagnosis, from a patient treated with antithyroid drugs. The receptor was derived from a woman aged 25 to 39 with Graves disease. For the CDR3, the DNA is TGCGCCAGCAGCTTAGCTCCTACTGCTAACTATGGCTACACCTTC. This translates into CASSLAPTANYGYTF.